The next 32 T cell receptor beta chains were all read from a single sample in a study of blood T cell repertoires in COVID-19. The data were produced by immunoSEQ multiplex PCR, yet TCRdb's version contains in-frame clones alone and is incomplete. The sample lists fewer than 250,000 clones; 85% to 90% were seen once. Sequenced input: peripheral blood. All receptors come from a man aged 55 to 70 with acute or convalescent COVID-19.

This clone has only one observation. The chain joins TRBV18 to TRBJ2-7; D possibly corresponds to TRBD2 (7 bases). The ends were cut back, 2 bases at V and 4 bases at J, with 15 bases in the middle. There are 15 residues in the CDR3. CDR1 and CDR2 from the germline V gene are KGHSH and LQKENI. The CDR3 DNA follows: TGTGCCAGCTCACCATCGGGGGCAGCGGGGTACGAGCAGTACTTC. This translates into CASSPSGAAGYEQYF.

V and J are TRBV24-1 and TRBJ2-1; 10 nucleotides match TRBD2. Germline V gene lookup returns CDR1 KGHDR and CDR2 SFDVKD. The CDR3 runs 16 residues. The V gene end was trimmed by 3 bases and the J gene end by 3 bases; junction bases not matched to a gene: 4. The CDR3 coding sequence is TGTGCCACCAGTGATGAACTAGCGGGGAGCTACAATGAGCAGTTCTTC. This gives the protein CATSDELAGSYNEQFF.

This clone is a singleton in its sample. The CDR3 region is CASSRGTARNTGELFF. CDR3 sequence (DNA): TGTGCCAGCAGCCGGGGGACAGCTCGAAACACCGGGGAGCTGTTTTTT. V and J are TRBV9 and TRBJ2-2; TRBD1 is a possible D gene (7 bases). Germline V CDR1 and CDR2: SGDLS, YYNGEE. This CDR3 spans 16 amino acids. V dropped 4 bases and J dropped 2 bases, with 15 bases sitting between them.

The genes are TRBV12-5 and TRBJ2-3, with D perhaps matching TRBD2 (6 bases). CDR3 length equals 14 residues. V was trimmed by 7 bases and J by 5 bases, leaving 16 bases between them. CDR1 and CDR2 from the germline V gene are LGHNT and FRNRAP. As DNA, the CDR3 is TGTGCTAGTGCGCCCGGGGCCGGGGGAGATACGCAGTATTTT. Protein product: CASAPGAGGDTQYF.

This clone was recorded a few times. J is TRBJ1-1 and V is TRBV7-9, with 11 bases lining up with TRBD1. The CDR3 loop spans 17 amino acids. The V gene's germline CDR1 is SEHNR and CDR2 FQNEAQ (reference sequence). V lost 2 bases, J lost 6 bases, and 11 bases stayed unmatched. As DNA, the CDR3 is TGTGCCAGCAGCTTAAGTCTTCGGACAGGGGGCAACCCTGAAGCTTTCTTT. Protein product: CASSLSLRTGGNPEAFF.

Concerning this clone itself: Other nucleotide sequences in the sample specify the same CDR3. The CDR3 region is CASSPDRSNYGYTF. The CDR3 region has the DNA TGTGCCAGCAGCCCGGACAGATCTAACTATGGCTACACCTTC. This chain connects TRBV5-4 to TRBJ1-2; tentatively, D is TRBD1 (6 bases). The CDR3 sequence is 14 residues long. V was trimmed by 4 bases and J by 0 bases, leaving 10 bases between them. Germline V lookup: CDR1 SGHNT, CDR2 YYREEE (reference sequence).

V usage is TRBV5-4 and J usage is TRBJ2-2, with a weak D call TRBD2 (6 bases). Germline V gene sequence: CDR1 SGHNT, CDR2 YYREEE (reference sequence). CDR3 length: 15 residues. The ends were cut back, 4 bases at V and 4 bases at J, with 14 bases in the middle. The CDR3 DNA sequence: TGTGCCAGCAGCCCGGGACTGTTGGGCACCGGGGAGCTGTTTTTT. This encodes CASSPGLLGTGELFF.

This chain links TRBV7-2 with TRBJ1-5, with TRBD1 as a possible D gene (5 bases). The CDR3 spans 17 residues. Germline lookup yields CDR1 SGHTA and CDR2 FQGNSA. V was pared by 1 base and J by 4 bases, with 17 bases between. CDR3: CASSLGPGGFLNQPQHF. CDR3 sequence (DNA): TGTGCCAGCAGCTTAGGGCCGGGGGGGTTCCTTAATCAGCCCCAGCATTTT. Full variable domain (outside the CDR3, taken from reference TRBV7-2 and TRBJ1-5): GAGVSQSPSNKVTEKGKDVELRCDPISGHTALYWYRQSLGQGLEFLIYFQGNSAPDKSGLPSDRFSAERTGGSVSTLTIQRTQQEDSAVYLCASSLGPGGFLNQPQHFGDGTRLSIL.

This clone was counted between two and nine times. This chain's CDR3 is CASTPTGDDSNQPQHF. In DNA, the CDR3 is TGTGCCAGCACCCCGACAGGGGATGATAGCAATCAGCCCCAGCATTTT. J is TRBJ1-5 and V is TRBV2, with TRBD1 matching over 8 bases. V shed 7 bases, J shed 0 bases, and the junction held 8 bases outside the gene matches. The CDR3 is 16 amino acids. Per the germline V gene, CDR1 is SNHLY and CDR2 is FYNNEI. Full variable domain (rest looked up from reference TRBV2 and TRBJ1-5): EPEVTQTPSHQVTQMGQEVILRCVPISNHLYFYWYRQILGQKVEFLVSFYNNEISEKSEIFDDQFSVERPDGSNFTLKIRSTKLEDSAMYFCASTPTGDDSNQPQHFGDGTRLSIL.

V usage is TRBV2 and J usage is TRBJ1-2, with TRBD1 identical over 7 bases. The CDR3 covers 13 residues. Germline V gives CDR1 SNHLY, CDR2 FYNNEI. The V segment lost 7 bases and the J segment 3 bases; nucleotides outside the gene matches: 5. The CDR3 DNA sequence: TGTGCCAGCATGGAGGGGGCGGACTATGGCTACACCTTC. This sequence encodes CASMEGADYGYTF.

This chain joins TRBV28 and TRBJ2-1; 7 bases fit TRBD2. The CDR3 spans 15 residues. CDR1 MDHEN and CDR2 SYDVKM come from the germline V gene. Trimming at V came to 6 bases and at J to 10 bases, leaving 15 bases not matched to a gene. The CDR3 bases are TGTGCCAGCAGCTTGGGGGGGTCCGGGTCCTACGAGCAGTTCTTC. The encoded protein is CASSLGGSGSYEQFF.

This clone was counted many times. The chain employs TRBV2 and TRBJ2-2; weak D call: TRBD1 (5 bases). Germline-derived CDR1 and CDR2 are SNHLY and FYNNEI. V shed 3 bases and J shed 4 bases, with 15 bases lying between them. The CDR3 consists of 16 residues. The CDR3 loop reads CASSDGFGAVTGELFF. The CDR3 bases are TGTGCCAGCAGTGATGGGTTTGGGGCAGTCACCGGGGAGCTGTTTTTT.

This clone occurred a few times. The CDR3 nucleotides are TGTGCCAGCAGTTTTCGTCAGGGGCCCTACGGGGAGGGCTACACCTTC. This codes for CASSFRQGPYGEGYTF. The chain has TRBV28 and TRBJ1-2; D may be TRBD1 (6 bases). With 3 bases removed from V and 8 bases from J, the gap between germline ends came to 22 bases. The CDR3 covers 16 residues. Germline CDR1 reads MDHEN; CDR2 reads SYDVKM.

This clone was counted a few times. This chain links TRBV4-1 with TRBJ1-1; D might be TRBD1 (5 bases). Trimming left V 0 bases short and J 3 bases short, with 8 bases between. The CDR3 consists of 14 residues. Looked up from germline, CDR1 is MGHRA and CDR2 is YSYEKL. CDR3 region: CASSQDGRDTEAFF. Written as DNA, the CDR3 is TGCGCCAGCAGCCAAGATGGCAGGGACACTGAAGCTTTCTTT.

This clone was seen a handful of times. The chain joins TRBV29-1 to TRBJ1-2, with D possibly being TRBD1 (6 bases). Germline V CDR1 and CDR2: SQVTM, ANQGSEA. Deletions cut 4 bases from V and 10 bases from J, with 19 bases between. This CDR3 contains 13 residues. The CDR3 bases are TGCAGCGTTGTGTTGATGGGGGGGCAGGCCTACACCTTC. The encoded protein is CSVVLMGGQAYTF.

The chain uses TRBV6-2 or TRBV6-3 and TRBJ1-5, with no clear D. The CDR3 extends over 14 amino acids. V lost 5 bases and J 5 bases, leaving 13 bases between the germline ends. Germline V gene sequence: CDR1 MNHEY, CDR2 SVGEGT. The CDR3 coding sequence is TGTGCCAGCAGTGCCGGGTGGAGAGATCAGCCCCAGCATTTT. It translates to CASSAGWRDQPQHF.

The chain has TRBV5-4 and TRBJ1-2; D perhaps matches TRBD1 (6 bases). Trimming removed 4 bases at V and 8 bases at J, with 24 bases between. CDR1 is SGHNT, CDR2 YYREEE, per germline (reference sequence). The CDR3 spans 16 residues. The CDR3: CASSEHAAPGVRGYTF. DNA for the CDR3: TGTGCCAGCAGCGAGCACGCTGCCCCAGGGGTGCGGGGCTACACCTTC.

The V and J genes are TRBV7-2 and TRBJ1-2, with unresolved D. V was clipped by 1 base and J by 7 bases, with 13 bases between them. Germline-derived CDR1 and CDR2 are SGHTA and FQGNSA. The CDR3 is 14 residues long. The CDR3 reads CASSLGERSSGYTF. The CDR3 coding sequence is TGTGCCAGCAGCTTAGGAGAGAGGTCTTCTGGCTACACCTTC.

This rearrangement joins TRBV6-5 to TRBJ1-4; TRBD1 agrees at 7 bases. Germline loops: CDR1 MNHEY, CDR2 SVGAGI. This CDR3 is built from 14 residues. Unmatched junction bases numbered 2, after V lost 5 bases and J lost 2 bases. The CDR3 nucleotides read TGTGCCAGCAGTAGGGGGCGGACTAATGAAAAACTGTTTTTT. Protein product: CASSRGRTNEKLFF.

This chain joins TRBV4-1 and TRBJ1-2, with D possibly TRBD1 on 5 matching bases. The CDR3 covers 17 residues. Trimming pared 0 bases from V and 1 base from J, leaving 15 bases between. The V gene's germline CDR1 is MGHRA and CDR2 YSYEKL. The CDR3 DNA reads TGCGCCAGCAGCCAAGACCCCACAGGAGCCCTTAACTATGGCTACACCTTC. Residues: CASSQDPTGALNYGYTF.

J is TRBJ2-5 and V is TRBV11-2, with TRBD2 matching over 8 bases. There are 18 residues in the CDR3. With V trimmed by 1 base and J by 0 bases, 10 bases remained unmatched. CDR1 and CDR2 (germline): SGHAT, FQNNGV. The CDR3 is CASSLAGLGTRNQETQYF. The CDR3 coding sequence is TGTGCCAGCAGCTTAGCGGGACTGGGGACTAGAAACCAAGAGACCCAGTACTTC.

The chain recombines TRBV19 with TRBJ1-6, with 7 bases aligning to TRBD1. After removal of 4 bases from V and 5 bases from J, the junction contained 5 bases not matched to a gene. This CDR3 comprises 15 residues. The V gene's germline CDR1 is LNHDA and CDR2 SQIVND (reference sequence). The CDR3: CASSTRDRDNSPLHF. The CDR3 region has the DNA TGTGCCAGTAGTACCCGGGACAGAGATAATTCACCCCTCCACTTT.

V and J are TRBV10-1 and TRBJ2-7; D not resolved. Trimming cost V 4 bases and J 5 bases, with 15 bases left between them. This CDR3 has 14 amino acids. Germline V CDR1 and CDR2: WNHNN, SYGVQD (reference sequence). The CDR3 coding sequence is TGCGCCAGCAGTGTGGCACCGAGGCTCGACGAGCAGTACTTC. Amino acid sequence: CASSVAPRLDEQYF.

The J gene is TRBJ2-5, the V gene TRBV27; tentative D call: TRBD2 (5 bases). Trimming took 5 bases from V and 3 from J, leaving 16 bases between them. The germline gives CDR1 MNHEY, CDR2 SMNVEV (reference sequence). CDR3 length: 15 residues. The DNA of the CDR3 is TGTGCCAGCAGTCCAGCGACGAGGGTTGAAGAGACCCAGTACTTC. As protein: CASSPATRVEETQYF.

The genes are TRBV7-9 and TRBJ2-3; the match to TRBD1 covers 8 bases. V lost 1 base to trimming and J lost 6 bases; unmatched junction nucleotides: 9. The CDR3 contains 16 residues. Germline lookup yields CDR1 SEHNR and CDR2 FQNEAQ (reference sequence). CDR3 region: CASSLDRTGFSDTQYF. CDR3 in DNA: TGTGCCAGCAGCTTAGACAGGACAGGGTTCTCGGATACGCAGTATTTT.

The chain is built from TRBV5-4 and TRBJ2-4, with D hard to call. Germline V gene sequence: CDR1 SGHNT, CDR2 YYREEE (reference sequence). V lost 4 bases, J lost 8 bases, and 19 bases lay in between. This CDR3 has 15 residues. The CDR3 DNA sequence: TGTGCCAGCAGCCCGAGCCCCCGGGTTTCGTACATTCAGTACTTC. This sequence encodes CASSPSPRVSYIQYF.

The CDR3 DNA sequence: TGTGCCAGCAGCCATCCCAGCCCAGGACTAGCCAACAATGAGCAGTTCTTC. As protein: CASSHPSPGLANNEQFF. This rearrangement joins TRBV4-2 to TRBJ2-1; 8 bases agree with TRBD2. The junction had 12 bases not matched to a gene; V was cut back by 3 bases and J by 5 bases. The CDR3 totals 17 residues. Germline V gene data show CDR1 as LGHNA and CDR2 as YNFKEQ.

This clone was observed a single time. This chain joins TRBV9 and TRBJ1-1, with D unresolved. V dropped 0 bases and J dropped 1 base, with 10 bases sitting between them. From germline, CDR1 is SGDLS and CDR2 YYNGEE. CDR3 length equals 15 residues. The CDR3 loop is CASSVAASSNTEAFF. The CDR3 DNA is TGTGCCAGCAGCGTAGCCGCCAGTTCGAACACTGAAGCTTTCTTT. The complete variable domain, with remaining parts taken from reference TRBV9 and TRBJ1-1, reads DSGVTQTPKHLITATGQRVTLRCSPRSGDLSVYWYQQSLDQGLQFLIQYYNGEERAKGNILERFSAQQFPDLHSELNLSSLELGDSALYFCASSVAASSNTEAFFGQGTRLTVV.

The chain recombines TRBV27 with TRBJ1-5; TRBD1 matches 7 bases. The CDR3 extends over 15 amino acids. Germline CDR1 MNHEY, CDR2 SMNVEV (reference sequence). V shed 6 bases, J shed 2 bases, and the junction held 7 bases outside the gene matches. The CDR3 is CASSQGGGGNQPQHF. CDR3 sequence (DNA): TGTGCCAGCAGCCAGGGGGGTGGGGGCAATCAGCCCCAGCATTTT.

The sample holds a few counts of this clone. The chain couples TRBV5-1 to TRBJ1-5, with 10 bases identical to TRBD1. Trimming at V came to 4 bases and at J to 0 bases, leaving 16 bases not matched to a gene. The CDR3 is 20 amino acids. In germline, CDR1 is SGHRS, CDR2 YFSETQ. In nucleotides, the CDR3 is TGCGCCAGCAGCCGACTTCCCCATCAAGACAGGGGGCATAGCAATCAGCCCCAGCATTTT. Its protein is CASSRLPHQDRGHSNQPQHF. The entire variable domain, with the rest obtained from reference TRBV5-1 and TRBJ1-5, is as follows: KAGVTQTPRYLIKTRGQQVTLSCSPISGHRSVSWYQQTPGQGLQFLFEYFSETQRNKGNFPGRFSGRQFSNSRSEMNVSTLELGDSALYLCASSRLPHQDRGHSNQPQHFGDGTRLSIL.

The sample holds a few counts of this clone. The chain couples TRBV3-1 (or the pseudogene TRBV3-2) to TRBJ2-1; D remains ambiguous. Germline loops: CDR1 LGHDT, CDR2 YNNKEL (reference sequence). The CDR3 spans 14 residues. Trimming took 0 bases from V and 5 from J, leaving 8 bases between them. CDR3 region: CASSQDWQDNEQFF. Here the CDR3 DNA reads TGTGCCAGCAGCCAAGATTGGCAGGACAATGAGCAGTTCTTC.

The V gene is TRBV18, the J gene TRBJ1-4; D perhaps matches TRBD1 (5 bases). The CDR3 covers 13 residues. CDR1 and CDR2 (germline): KGHSH, LQKENI. V was pared by 4 bases and J by 8 bases, with 11 bases between. CDR3 loop: CASSRGDVEKLFF. As DNA, the CDR3 is TGTGCCAGCTCACGGGGGGACGTGGAAAAACTGTTTTTT. The whole variable domain, remainder taken from reference TRBV18 and TRBJ1-4, is NAGVMQNPRHLVRRRGQEARLRCSPMKGHSHVYWYRQLPEEGLKFMVYLQKENIIDESGMPKERFSAEFPKEGPSILRIQQVVRGDSAAYFCASSRGDVEKLFFGSGTQLSVL.